Listed here are 8 T cell receptor beta chains from one sample, sequenced in a study of cytomegalovirus exposure and HLA in healthy donors. The PCR had 60 Vbeta and 13 Jbeta primers. Measured with immunoSEQ multiplex PCR; TCRdb has only the in-frame clones, and not every one. The table shows approximately 90,000 clones, with around 82% occurring only once. The sample comprised PBMCs. These receptor sequences come from a man between 40 and 49 years old in good health and CMV-seronegative.

This rearrangement joins TRBV5-1 to TRBJ2-1; D remains unclear. The V gene's germline CDR1 is SGHRS and CDR2 YFSETQ. Trimming took 4 bases from V and 10 from J, leaving 9 bases between them. The CDR3 runs to 11 residues. The CDR3 DNA sequence: TGCGCCAGCAGCAGAGATCGGGAGCAGTTCTTC. Translating gives CASSRDREQFF.

This clone was seen just once. The chain carries TRBV30 and TRBJ2-3, with TRBD2 matching over 11 bases. The CDR3 runs 15 residues. Germline V CDR1 and CDR2: GTSNPN, SVGIG (reference sequence). With 5 bases clipped from V and 5 bases from J, the junction kept 9 bases outside the gene matches. CDR3 amino acids: CAWGLSGGAVDTQYF. The CDR3 DNA is TGTGCCTGGGGACTTAGCGGGGGGGCGGTAGATACGCAGTATTTT.

The chain links TRBV2 to TRBJ2-4; 12 bases map to TRBD2. The CDR3 contains 17 residues. Germline V lookup: CDR1 SNHLY, CDR2 FYNNEI. V gave up 6 bases and J gave up 7 bases; unmatched junction bases: 13. The CDR3 loop is CASSERLAGEGWNIQYF. The CDR3 region has the DNA TGTGCCAGCAGCGAGCGACTAGCGGGAGAAGGTTGGAACATTCAGTACTTC.

The J gene is TRBJ2-7, the V gene TRBV30; TRBD1 matches 7 bases. CDR1 and CDR2 from the germline V gene are GTSNPN and SVGIG (reference sequence). Trimming took 3 bases from V and 2 from J; bases not matched to a gene: 10. This CDR3 has 15 residues. DNA of the CDR3: TGTGCCTGGAGGAGGACCGGGACAGCTCCCTACGAGCAGTACTTC. Residues: CAWRRTGTAPYEQYF. The full variable domain, with the rest looked up from reference TRBV30 and TRBJ2-7, is SQTIHQWPATLVQPVGSPLSLECTVEGTSNPNLYWYRQAAGRGLQLLFYSVGIGQISSEVPQNLSASRPQDRQFILSSKKLLLSDSGFYLCAWRRTGTAPYEQYFGPGTRLTVT.

V gene TRBV6-6 combines with J gene TRBJ2-1; 9 positions agree with TRBD2. Germline V gene sequence: CDR1 MNHNY, CDR2 SVGAGI (reference sequence). Trimming took 5 bases from V and 2 from J; bases not matched to a gene: 4. The length of the CDR3 is 15 residues. CDR3 DNA: TGTGCCAGCAGTGGACTAGCGCGCCCCTACAATGAGCAGTTCTTC. Translation: CASSGLARPYNEQFF.

The rearrangement joins TRBV10-2 to TRBJ2-7, with D possibly matching TRBD2 (5 bases). The CDR3 runs to 16 residues. The V and J ends lost 5 bases and 0 bases respectively, with 17 bases between them. CDR1 WSHSY and CDR2 SAAADI come from the germline V gene. CDR3 loop: CASSPTTSYSSYEQYF. CDR3 sequence (DNA): TGCGCCAGCAGTCCCACCACTAGTTACAGCTCCTACGAGCAGTACTTC.

The V and J genes are TRBV16 and TRBJ1-5; possible D gene TRBD1, 6 bases. Trimming removed 0 bases at V and 0 bases at J, with 12 bases between. The CDR3 sequence is 17 residues long. Germline CDR1 KGHSY, CDR2 FQNENV. CDR3 nucleotide sequence: TGTGCCAGCAGCCAATCGTCGGGGGGCTATAGCAATCAGCCCCAGCATTTT. It encodes CASSQSSGGYSNQPQHF.

The table lists this clone with a few counts. The chain links TRBV2 to TRBJ2-3; D might be TRBD2 (5 bases). The V gene lost 5 bases and the J gene lost 14 bases, with 17 bases spanning the gap. The CDR3 has 12 residues. Germline V CDR1 and CDR2: SNHLY, FYNNEI. The CDR3 bases are TGTGCCAGCAGTTCCCTTGGGCTAGCTACGTATTTT. Translated, it gives CASSSLGLATYF.